These T cell receptor beta chains were read from a single sample in a study of CD8+CD57+ T cells in acquired aplastic anemia. TCRdb analysed the reads with MiXCR anew, one entry per CDR3 protein. The table records fewer than 100,000 distinct CDR3 sequences, around 42% of them present only once. The sequenced sample was sorted CD4+, CD8+, or CD8+CD57+ T cells (not recorded which) from PBMCs. Receptors originate from a human donor in good health, serving as a control. Each CDR3 is given with its conserved first and last residue.

j_gene: TRBJ2-7; v_gene: TRBV2; CDR3aa: CASSPRAPGYEQYF
j_gene: TRBJ1-1; v_gene: TRBV7-9; CDR3aa: CASSPLVEAFF
j_gene: TRBJ1-2; v_gene: TRBV20-1; CDR3aa: CRGGGFGYTF
j_gene: TRBJ2-1; v_gene: TRBV2; CDR3aa: CASSGLSF
j_gene: TRBJ1-1; v_gene: TRBV3-1; CDR3aa: CASSQGTGTEAFF
j_gene: TRBJ2-7; v_gene: TRBV19; CDR3aa: CASSASGPADYEQYF
j_gene: TRBJ2-7; v_gene: TRBV29-1; CDR3aa: CSVEDDFSYEQYF
j_gene: TRBJ1-4; v_gene: TRBV15; CDR3aa: CATSTLNEKLFF
j_gene: TRBJ2-1; v_gene: TRBV7-2; CDR3aa: CASSRAGGPNEQFF
j_gene: TRBJ2-2; v_gene: TRBV10-1; CDR3aa: CASSFRGRDTGELFF
j_gene: TRBJ2-1; v_gene: TRBV20-1; CDR3aa: CSARGGGHEQFF
j_gene: TRBJ2-3; v_gene: TRBV5-1; CDR3aa: CASSYFGSGGDTQYF
j_gene: TRBJ1-5; v_gene: TRBV9; CDR3aa: CASSVGQGGNQPQHF
j_gene: TRBJ1-5; v_gene: TRBV29-1; CDR3aa: CSVGGGSNQPQHF
j_gene: TRBJ2-5; v_gene: TRBV7-8; CDR3aa: CASSVKGRPQETQYF
j_gene: TRBJ1-2; v_gene: TRBV13; CDR3aa: CASSERTGGYTF
j_gene: TRBJ2-2; v_gene: TRBV7-2; CDR3aa: CASSRQGNTGELFF
j_gene: TRBJ2-2; v_gene: TRBV14; CDR3aa: CASSQDLDHFSGELFF
j_gene: TRBJ2-2; v_gene: TRBV19; CDR3aa: CASSTYSGRSGELFF
j_gene: TRBJ2-3; v_gene: TRBV10-3; CDR3aa: CAISESGGGDTQYF
j_gene: TRBJ1-1; v_gene: TRBV30; CDR3aa: CAWLEPGGEDTEAFF
j_gene: TRBJ1-2; v_gene: TRBV6-1; CDR3aa: CASSEARGGYTF
j_gene: TRBJ1-6; v_gene: TRBV10-2; CDR3aa: CASSEINSPLHF
j_gene: TRBJ1-6; v_gene: TRBV25-1; CDR3aa: CASSEYRQNNSPLHF
j_gene: TRBJ2-7; v_gene: TRBV7-2; CDR3aa: CASSQTRYEQYF
j_gene: TRBJ1-2; v_gene: TRBV29-1; CDR3aa: CSARGSIYGYTF
j_gene: TRBJ1-1; v_gene: TRBV10-3; CDR3aa: CAISEKVLNTEAFF
j_gene: TRBJ1-2; v_gene: TRBV20-1; CDR3aa: CSARDPSIFQGYTF
j_gene: TRBJ2-7; v_gene: TRBV15; CDR3aa: CATSIGGQESEQYF
j_gene: TRBJ1-1; v_gene: TRBV20-1; CDR3aa: CSARRQNTEAFF
j_gene: TRBJ2-7; v_gene: TRBV19; CDR3aa: CASGTGPYEQYF
j_gene: TRBJ1-6; v_gene: TRBV2; CDR3aa: CASRTAGNSPLHF
j_gene: TRBJ2-7; v_gene: TRBV25-1; CDR3aa: CASSGQGREQYF
j_gene: TRBJ2-3; v_gene: TRBV25-1; CDR3aa: CASSALAGGYRADTQYF
j_gene: TRBJ2-5; v_gene: TRBV2; CDR3aa: CASSSSGTSQETQYF
j_gene: TRBJ2-7; v_gene: TRBV10-2; CDR3aa: CASSESTGTYEQYF
j_gene: TRBJ2-3; v_gene: TRBV12-3/TRBV12-4; CDR3aa: CASSLARDTQYF
j_gene: TRBJ1-2; v_gene: TRBV10-3; CDR3aa: CAISLRLGHSYGYTF
j_gene: TRBJ2-1; v_gene: TRBV9; CDR3aa: CASSGWEGWNEQFF
j_gene: TRBJ1-1; v_gene: TRBV29-1; CDR3aa: CSVTWMNTEAFF
j_gene: TRBJ2-1; v_gene: TRBV25-1; CDR3aa: CASSDFNGGSYNEQFF
j_gene: TRBJ1-1; v_gene: TRBV6-2/TRBV6-3; CDR3aa: CASSVGMGGTEAFF
j_gene: TRBJ2-1; v_gene: TRBV13; CDR3aa: CASSSRTSGVNEQFF
j_gene: TRBJ2-1; v_gene: TRBV9; CDR3aa: CASSDLAGVNNEQFF
j_gene: TRBJ1-1; v_gene: TRBV7-9; CDR3aa: CASSSQNTEAFF